The rows below give T cell receptor beta chains drawn from one sample of a study of blood T cell repertoires in COVID-19. Clones were read by immunoSEQ multiplex PCR, and TCRdb kept only the in-frame ones, dropping some. The sample holds 180,000 or so clones; about 80% are singletons and the top ten take 6.9%. Material for sequencing was peripheral blood. These receptors were collected from a human donor with acute or convalescent COVID-19. The donor label of this sample is uncertain. Both conserved end residues are part of each CDR3. The order of the fields is D gene, clone size, J gene, V gene, CDR3 protein, CDR3 DNA. A D gene is named only where the DNA matches it firmly. For some rows the clone size is stated as once, few or many, or as a class when expanded; others skip it.

TRBD1 once TRBJ1-1 TRBV5-4 CASSLGQGAPGAEAFF TGTGCCAGCAGCCTGGGACAGGGGGCGCCAGGAGCTGAAGCTTTCTTT
TRBD1 . TRBJ2-5 TRBV19 CASNPTGGVWETQYF TGTGCCAGTAACCCGACAGGGGGTGTATGGGAGACCCAGTACTTC
TRBD2 . TRBJ2-2 TRBV24-1 CATSDPTSGAGSGELFF TGTGCCACCAGTGACCCGACTAGCGGGGCGGGGTCCGGGGAGCTGTTTTTT
TRBD1 . TRBJ1-2 TRBV5-1 CASSAGTATLQFLGYTF TGCGCCAGCAGCGCCGGGACAGCGACCTTACAGTTCCTTGGCTACACCTTC
. . TRBJ1-5 TRBV4-1 CASSQVLQGQPQHF TGCGCCAGCAGCCAAGTCTTACAGGGCCAGCCCCAGCATTTT
TRBD2 once TRBJ2-3 TRBV6-2/TRBV6-3 CASSYSRGGRALISPTDTQYF TGTGCCAGCAGTTACTCGAGGGGCGGGAGGGCCTTGATCTCTCCCACAGATACGCAGTATTTT
TRBD2 . TRBJ2-1 TRBV6-5 CASSYEAAGLYNEQFF TGTGCCAGCAGTTACGAGGCAGCGGGACTTTACAATGAGCAGTTCTTC
. few TRBJ1-3 TRBV5-1 CASSQSPSGNTIYF TGCGCCAGCAGCCAAAGCCCCTCTGGAAACACCATATATTTT
TRBD1 . TRBJ2-3 TRBV27 CASSPDRGTDTQYF TGTGCCAGCAGTCCAGACAGGGGCACAGATACGCAGTATTTT
. . TRBJ2-1 TRBV27 CASSFQVSEVRTYNEQFF TGTGCCAGCAGTTTCCAAGTGAGTGAGGTTAGAACCTACAATGAGCAGTTCTTC
TRBD1 once TRBJ2-7 TRBV7-8 CASSFSGTGGASYEQYF TGTGCCAGCAGCTTCTCCGGGACAGGGGGCGCGTCCTACGAGCAGTACTTC
TRBD2 . TRBJ2-7 TRBV7-3 CASSLTGGSTAHEQYF TGTGCCAGCAGCTTAACGGGCGGGAGTACCGCCCACGAGCAGTACTTC
. . TRBJ2-5 TRBV6-4 CASRLHGGETQYF TGTGCCAGTAGACTCCATGGAGGGGAGACCCAGTACTTC
TRBD2 . TRBJ2-1 TRBV5-1 CASSWVTSGSQAEQFF TGCGCCAGCAGCTGGGTGACTAGCGGGAGTCAGGCTGAGCAGTTCTTC
TRBD1 . TRBJ1-2 TRBV28 CASTSTGQGYGYTF TGTGCCAGCACCTCTACCGGACAGGGCTATGGCTACACCTTC
. . TRBJ1-6 TRBV7-2 CASSSETGASYNSPLHF TGTGCCAGCAGCTCCGAGACTGGAGCGTCCTATAATTCACCCCTCCACTTT
TRBD2 . TRBJ2-3 TRBV6-2/TRBV6-3 CASSFTSGRALRTDTQYF TGTGCCAGCAGTTTCACTAGCGGGAGGGCCCTCAGGACAGATACGCAGTATTTT
TRBD1 . TRBJ1-2 TRBV19 CASSGTGGADVYGYTF TGTGCCAGTAGCGGGACAGGGGGCGCGGATGTCTATGGCTACACCTTC
TRBD2 . TRBJ2-1 TRBV9 CASSVEGLAGVNEQFF TGTGCCAGCAGCGTAGAAGGGCTAGCGGGAGTGAATGAGCAGTTCTTC
TRBD2 few TRBJ2-2 TRBV6-5 CASSYGLAGSGELFF TGTGCCAGCAGTTACGGGTTAGCGGGATCCGGGGAGCTGTTTTTT
. . TRBJ1-4 TRBV28 CASNKQWGQGEKLFF TGTGCCAGCAATAAACAGTGGGGGCAGGGAGAAAAACTGTTTTTT
. once TRBJ1-3 TRBV7-2 CASSPDRLGNTIYF TGTGCCAGCAGCCCGGACAGATTAGGAAACACCATATATTTT
TRBD1 . TRBJ1-5 TRBV25-1 CASSQPGQDQPQHF TGTGCCAGCAGCCAACCGGGACAGGATCAGCCCCAGCATTTT
TRBD1 . TRBJ2-2 TRBV9 CASSDRDPPNTGELFF TGTGCCAGCAGTGACAGGGACCCCCCGAACACCGGGGAGCTGTTTTTT
TRBD1 . TRBJ2-7 TRBV4-2 CASSQGTGVYEQYF TGTGCCAGCAGCCAGGGGACAGGGGTATACGAGCAGTACTTC
. once TRBJ1-3 TRBV6-2/TRBV6-3 CASSLASGNTIYF TGTGCCAGCAGTTTGGCCTCTGGAAACACCATATATTTT
. . TRBJ2-1 TRBV6-5 CAGALGGINNEQFF TGTGCCGGGGCTCTGGGGGGAATTAACAATGAGCAGTTCTTC
TRBD2 . TRBJ2-1 TRBV10-3 CAISEREGREQFF TGTGCCATCAGTGAGAGGGAGGGCCGGGAGCAGTTCTTC
TRBD1 . TRBJ2-3 TRBV13 CASSSIDRASTDTQYF TGTGCCAGCAGCTCGATCGACAGGGCGAGCACAGATACGCAGTATTTT
. . TRBJ2-2 TRBV18 CASRFANPSTGELFF TGTGCCAGCCGTTTCGCTAACCCTTCTACCGGGGAGCTGTTTTTT
TRBD1 . TRBJ1-2 TRBV5-6 CASSRGPYGYTF TGTGCCAGCAGCAGGGGGCCCTATGGCTACACCTTC
TRBD1 . TRBJ2-4 TRBV6-2/TRBV6-3 CASRSGTGGAKNIQYF TGTGCCAGCCGTTCCGGGACAGGGGGCGCCAAAAACATTCAGTACTTC
. . TRBJ1-5 TRBV24-1 CATSDLETKDRNQPQHF TGTGCCACCAGTGATTTGGAGACAAAAGACCGCAATCAGCCCCAGCATTTT
. few TRBJ1-1 TRBV28 CASIGLQPHTEAFF TGTGCCAGCATCGGTCTTCAACCGCACACTGAAGCTTTCTTT
. . TRBJ1-2 TRBV27 CASSLTSGHYGYTF TGTGCCAGCAGTCTAACCTCGGGACATTATGGCTACACCTTC
. . TRBJ1-2 TRBV7-9 CASSSPTGLTNYGYTF TGTGCCAGCAGCTCCCCTACAGGGCTCACTAACTATGGCTACACCTTC
. . TRBJ1-5 TRBV19 CASSKEVGPQHF TGTGCCAGTAGTAAGGAGGTAGGGCCCCAGCATTTT
. . TRBJ1-3 TRBV3-1/TRBV3-2 CASSQERQRSGNTIYF TGTGCCAGCAGCCAAGAGAGGCAGCGGTCTGGAAACACCATATATTTT
. once TRBJ2-3 TRBV27 CASNPGPGRDTDTQYF TGTGCCAGCAATCCGGGCCCGGGCCGGGACACAGATACGCAGTATTTT
. . TRBJ2-5 TRBV5-1 CASSSTLYRETQYF TGCGCCAGCAGCTCAACACTATATCGGGAGACCCAGTACTTC
TRBD1 . TRBJ1-2 TRBV14 CASSQEHRGDGYTF TGTGCCAGCAGCCAAGAGCACAGGGGGGATGGCTACACCTTC
. . TRBJ2-3 TRBV5-6 CASSNDPVRGDTQYF TGTGCCAGCAGCAATGACCCCGTCCGGGGAGATACGCAGTATTTT
TRBD1 few TRBJ1-4 TRBV29-1 CSVGPGTGGEKLFF TGCAGCGTTGGCCCCGGGACAGGGGGGGAAAAACTGTTTTTT
TRBD1 few TRBJ1-1 TRBV29-1 CSVGTVMNTEAFF TGCAGCGTGGGGACAGTTATGAACACTGAAGCTTTCTTT
TRBD1 . TRBJ2-3 TRBV9 CASSVLPSTGGIDTQYF TGTGCCAGCAGCGTCCTCCCCTCGACAGGGGGAATAGATACGCAGTATTTT
TRBD1 . TRBJ1-5 TRBV2 CASKEGAQPQHF TGTGCCAGCAAGGAGGGGGCCCAGCCCCAGCATTTT
. . TRBJ2-3 TRBV6-6 CASSYQTETDTQYF TGTGCCAGCAGTTACCAGACAGAGACAGATACGCAGTATTTT
. few TRBJ1-3 TRBV9 CASSVDGGTGNTIYF TGTGCCAGCAGCGTAGACGGGGGAACTGGAAACACCATATATTTT
TRBD1 few TRBJ2-7 TRBV6-2/TRBV6-3 CASSRQGAISYEQYF TGTGCCAGCAGTCGACAGGGGGCGATCTCCTACGAGCAGTACTTC
. . TRBJ2-6 TRBV19 CASSIAGGSGANVLTF TGTGCCAGTAGTATAGCTGGGGGGTCTGGGGCCAACGTCCTGACTTTC
. once TRBJ2-1 TRBV28 CASSLRGEGRNEQFF TGTGCCAGCAGTTTAAGGGGGGAGGGCCGAAATGAGCAGTTCTTC
TRBD2 . TRBJ2-1 TRBV6-5 CASTPRSGSSNEQFF TGTGCCAGCACCCCACGGAGCGGGAGCAGCAATGAGCAGTTCTTC
TRBD1 . TRBJ1-2 TRBV6-5 CASSKGAGGYTF TGTGCCAGCAGTAAGGGGGCTGGGGGCTACACCTTC
TRBD1 . TRBJ2-3 TRBV10-3 CAISRDRGATDTQYF TGTGCCATCAGTAGGGACAGGGGGGCGACAGATACGCAGTATTTT
. . TRBJ1-1 TRBV5-1 CASSPSSGTMNTEAFF TGCGCCAGCAGCCCATCCTCGGGGACAATGAACACTGAAGCTTTCTTT